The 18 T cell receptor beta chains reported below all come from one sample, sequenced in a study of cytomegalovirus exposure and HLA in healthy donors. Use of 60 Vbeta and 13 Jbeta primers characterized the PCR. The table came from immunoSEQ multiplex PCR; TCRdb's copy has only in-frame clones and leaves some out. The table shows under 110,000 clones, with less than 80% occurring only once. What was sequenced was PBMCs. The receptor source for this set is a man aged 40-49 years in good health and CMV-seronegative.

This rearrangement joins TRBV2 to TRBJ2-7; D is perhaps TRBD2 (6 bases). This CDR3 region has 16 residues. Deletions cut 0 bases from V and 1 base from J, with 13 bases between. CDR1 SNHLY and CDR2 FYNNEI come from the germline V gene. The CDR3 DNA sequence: TGTGCCAGCAGTGAAGCTCTCGGGGGTGCATCCTACGAGCAGTACTTC. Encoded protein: CASSEALGGASYEQYF.

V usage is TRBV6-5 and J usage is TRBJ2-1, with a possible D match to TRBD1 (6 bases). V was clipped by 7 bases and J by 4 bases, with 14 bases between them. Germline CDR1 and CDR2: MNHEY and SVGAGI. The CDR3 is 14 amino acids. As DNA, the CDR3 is TGTGCCAGCACCGAAGGACAGCTTTACAATGAGCAGTTCTTC. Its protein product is CASTEGQLYNEQFF.

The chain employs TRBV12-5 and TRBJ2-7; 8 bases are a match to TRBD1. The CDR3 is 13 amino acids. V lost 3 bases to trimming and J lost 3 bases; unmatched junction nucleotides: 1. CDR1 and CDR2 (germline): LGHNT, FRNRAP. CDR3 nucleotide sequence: TGTGCTAGTGGTTTAGGACAGGGCTACGAGCAGTACTTC. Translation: CASGLGQGYEQYF.

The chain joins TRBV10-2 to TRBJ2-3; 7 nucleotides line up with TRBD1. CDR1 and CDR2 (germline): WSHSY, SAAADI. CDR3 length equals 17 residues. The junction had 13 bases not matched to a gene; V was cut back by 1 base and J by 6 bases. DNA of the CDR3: TGCGCCAGCAGTGAGTGGACCGGGACAGTTGGACAGGATACGCAGTATTTT. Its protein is CASSEWTGTVGQDTQYF.

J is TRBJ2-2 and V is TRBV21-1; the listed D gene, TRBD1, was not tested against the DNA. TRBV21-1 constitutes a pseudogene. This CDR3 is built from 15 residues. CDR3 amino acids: CASSKDRGGTGELFF. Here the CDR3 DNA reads TGTGCCAGCAGCAAAGACAGGGGCGGGACCGGGGAGCTGTTTTTT.

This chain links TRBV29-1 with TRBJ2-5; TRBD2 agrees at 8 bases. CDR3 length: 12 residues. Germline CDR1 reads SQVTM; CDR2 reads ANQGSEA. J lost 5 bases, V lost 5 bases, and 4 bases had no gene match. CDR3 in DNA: TGCAGCGTTACGGGGGGGCACGAGACCCAGTACTTC. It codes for CSVTGGHETQYF.

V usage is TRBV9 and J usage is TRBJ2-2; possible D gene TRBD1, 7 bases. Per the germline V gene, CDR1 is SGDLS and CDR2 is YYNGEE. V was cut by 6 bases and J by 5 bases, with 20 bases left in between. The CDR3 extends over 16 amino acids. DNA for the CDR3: TGTGCCAGCACCCCAAGAGGCAGGGGGGAGACCGGGGAGCTGTTTTTT. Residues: CASTPRGRGETGELFF.

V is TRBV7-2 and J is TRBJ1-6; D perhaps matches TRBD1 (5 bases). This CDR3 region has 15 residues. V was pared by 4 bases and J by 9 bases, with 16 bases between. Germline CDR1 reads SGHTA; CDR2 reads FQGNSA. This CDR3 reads CASSSQVTQGSPLHF. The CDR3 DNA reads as TGTGCCAGCAGCTCCCAGGTCACCCAGGGTTCACCCCTCCACTTT.

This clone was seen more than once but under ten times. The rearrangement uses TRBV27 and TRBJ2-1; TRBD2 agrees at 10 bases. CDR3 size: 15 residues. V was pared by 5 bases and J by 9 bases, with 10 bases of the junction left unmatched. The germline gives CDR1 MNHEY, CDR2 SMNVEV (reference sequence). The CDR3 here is CASSLSGGALGEQFF. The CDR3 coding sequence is TGTGCCAGCAGTCTGAGCGGGGGGGCTCTTGGTGAGCAGTTCTTC.

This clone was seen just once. Written as DNA, the CDR3 is TGCGCCAGCAGCCCCATTAGCGGGGGGACCCAAGAGACCCAGTACTTC. It is translated as CASSPISGGTQETQYF. This sequence joins TRBV5-1 and TRBJ2-5; 10 bases line up with TRBD2. Trimming at V came to 4 bases and at J to 1 base, leaving 7 bases not matched to a gene. The germline CDR1 and CDR2 sequences are SGHRS and YFSETQ. This CDR3 comprises 16 residues.

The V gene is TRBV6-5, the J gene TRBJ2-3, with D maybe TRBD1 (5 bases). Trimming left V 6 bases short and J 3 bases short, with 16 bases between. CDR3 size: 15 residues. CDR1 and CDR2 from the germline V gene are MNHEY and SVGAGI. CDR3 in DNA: TGTGCCAGCAGCAATACCAAGACAGTAACAGATACGCAGTATTTT. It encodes CASSNTKTVTDTQYF.

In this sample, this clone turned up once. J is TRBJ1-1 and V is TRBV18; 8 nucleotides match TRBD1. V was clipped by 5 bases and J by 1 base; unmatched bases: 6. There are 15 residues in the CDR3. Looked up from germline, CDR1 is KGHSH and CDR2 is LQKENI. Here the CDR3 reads CASSSGQGPNTEAFF. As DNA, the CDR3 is TGTGCCAGCTCATCTGGACAGGGACCGAACACTGAAGCTTTCTTT.

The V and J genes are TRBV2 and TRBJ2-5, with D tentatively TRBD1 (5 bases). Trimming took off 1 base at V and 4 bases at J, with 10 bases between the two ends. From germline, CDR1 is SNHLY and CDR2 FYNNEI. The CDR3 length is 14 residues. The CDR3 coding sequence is TGTGCCAGCAGTGAAGGGGGTAGGGGAGAGACCCAGTACTTC. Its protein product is CASSEGGRGETQYF.

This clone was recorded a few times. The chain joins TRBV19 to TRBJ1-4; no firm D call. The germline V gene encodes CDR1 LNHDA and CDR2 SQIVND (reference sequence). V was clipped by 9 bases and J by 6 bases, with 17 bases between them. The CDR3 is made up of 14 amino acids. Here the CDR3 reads CASTGVGPYEKLFF. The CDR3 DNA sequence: TGTGCCAGCACGGGAGTCGGGCCGTATGAAAAACTGTTTTTT.

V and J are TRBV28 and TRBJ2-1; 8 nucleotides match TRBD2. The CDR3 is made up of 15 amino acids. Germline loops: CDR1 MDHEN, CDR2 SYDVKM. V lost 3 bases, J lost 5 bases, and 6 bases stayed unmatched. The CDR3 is CASSLERGTHNEQFF. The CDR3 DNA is TGTGCCAGCAGTTTGGAGCGGGGGACGCACAATGAGCAGTTCTTC.

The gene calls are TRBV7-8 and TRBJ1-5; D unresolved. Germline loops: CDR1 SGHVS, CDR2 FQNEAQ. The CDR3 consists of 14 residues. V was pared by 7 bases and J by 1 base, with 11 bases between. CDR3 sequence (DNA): TGTGCCAGCAACAAACAATTAAGCAATCAGCCCCAGCATTTT. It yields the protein CASNKQLSNQPQHF.

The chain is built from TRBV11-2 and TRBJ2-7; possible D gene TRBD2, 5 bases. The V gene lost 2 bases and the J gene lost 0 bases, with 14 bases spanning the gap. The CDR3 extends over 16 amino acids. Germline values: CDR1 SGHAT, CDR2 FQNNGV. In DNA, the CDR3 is TGTGCCAGCAGCTTATATCCGGACTTTAGCTCCTACGAGCAGTACGTC. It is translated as CASSLYPDFSSYEQYV.

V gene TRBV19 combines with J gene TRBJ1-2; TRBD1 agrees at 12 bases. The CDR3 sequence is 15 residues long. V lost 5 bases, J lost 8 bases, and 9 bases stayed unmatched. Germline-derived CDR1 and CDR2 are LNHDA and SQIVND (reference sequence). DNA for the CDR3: TGTGCCAGTAGTCCCGGGACAGGGGGCTCGGGAGGCTACACCTTC. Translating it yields CASSPGTGGSGGYTF.